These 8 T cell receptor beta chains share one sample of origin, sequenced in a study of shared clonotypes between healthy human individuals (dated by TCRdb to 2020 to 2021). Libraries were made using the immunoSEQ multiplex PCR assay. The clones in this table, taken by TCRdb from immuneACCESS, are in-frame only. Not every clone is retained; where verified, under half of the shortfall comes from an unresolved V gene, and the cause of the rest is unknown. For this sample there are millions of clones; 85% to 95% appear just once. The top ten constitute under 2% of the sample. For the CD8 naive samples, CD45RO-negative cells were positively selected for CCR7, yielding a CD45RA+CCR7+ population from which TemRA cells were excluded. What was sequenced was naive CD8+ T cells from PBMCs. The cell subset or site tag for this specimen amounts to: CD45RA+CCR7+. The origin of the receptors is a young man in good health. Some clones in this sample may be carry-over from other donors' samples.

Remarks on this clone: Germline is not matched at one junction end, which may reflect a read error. The CDR3 DNA reads as TGTACCAGCAGCTTAGTACTCCCGCAGGGGGCCAACGTCCTGACTTTC. It specifies CTSSLVLPQGANVLTF. The rearrangement links TRBV7-9 to TRBJ2-6; no clear D gene. Germline V gene sequence: CDR1 SEHNR, CDR2 FQNEAQ (reference sequence). This CDR3 has 16 residues.

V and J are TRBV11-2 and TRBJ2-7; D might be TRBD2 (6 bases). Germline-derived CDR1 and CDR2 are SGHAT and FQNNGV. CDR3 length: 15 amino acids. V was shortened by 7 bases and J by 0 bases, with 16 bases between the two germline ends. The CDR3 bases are TGTGCCAGCACCCCGTGGGGCGGGATCTCCTACGAGCAGTACTTC. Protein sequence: CASTPWGGISYEQYF.

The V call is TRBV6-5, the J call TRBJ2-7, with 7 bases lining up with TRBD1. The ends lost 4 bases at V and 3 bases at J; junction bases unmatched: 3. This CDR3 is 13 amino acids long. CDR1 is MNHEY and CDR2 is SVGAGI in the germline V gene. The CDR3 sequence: CASSSGTDYEQYF. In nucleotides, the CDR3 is TGTGCCAGCAGTTCCGGGACAGACTACGAGCAGTACTTC.

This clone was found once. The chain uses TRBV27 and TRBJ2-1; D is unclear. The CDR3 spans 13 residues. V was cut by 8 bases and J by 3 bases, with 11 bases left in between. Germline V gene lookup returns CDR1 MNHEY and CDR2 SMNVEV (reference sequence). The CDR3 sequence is CASGMHSYNEQFF. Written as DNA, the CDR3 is TGTGCCAGCGGTATGCATAGCTACAATGAGCAGTTCTTC.

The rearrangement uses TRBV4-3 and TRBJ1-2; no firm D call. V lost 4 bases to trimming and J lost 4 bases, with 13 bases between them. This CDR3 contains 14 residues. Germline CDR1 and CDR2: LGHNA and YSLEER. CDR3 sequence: CASSPGYSLYGYTF. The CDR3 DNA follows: TGCGCCAGCAGCCCCGGCTACAGCCTCTATGGCTACACCTTC.

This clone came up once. The CDR3 DNA reads as TGTGCCAGCAGCTTAGGTCTAGGGCGGGAGCTGTTTTTT. Its translation is CASSLGLGRELFF. The gene calls are TRBV11-2 and TRBJ2-2; D ambiguous. This CDR3 region has 13 residues. Per germline, CDR1 SGHAT and CDR2 FQNNGV. V lost 1 base and J 9 bases, leaving 9 bases between the germline ends. The full variable domain, completed using reference TRBV11-2 and TRBJ2-2, is EAGVAQSPRYKIIEKRQSVAFWCNPISGHATLYWYQQILGQGPKLLIQFQNNGVVDDSQLPKDRFSAERLKGVDSTLKIQPAKLEDSAVYLCASSLGLGRELFFGEGSRLTVL.

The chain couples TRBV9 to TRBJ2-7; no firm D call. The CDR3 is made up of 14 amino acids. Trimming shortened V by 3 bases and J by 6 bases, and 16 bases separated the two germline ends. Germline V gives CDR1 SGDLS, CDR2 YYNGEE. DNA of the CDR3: TGTGCCAGCAGCGCGGGTGACACACCTCTCGAGCAGTACTTC. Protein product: CASSAGDTPLEQYF.

The CDR3 loop is CASSARRENTEAFF. CDR3 nucleotide sequence: TGTGCCAGCAGCGCTCGACGGGAGAACACTGAAGCTTTCTTT. The chain uses TRBV7-2 and TRBJ1-1; D remains unclear. The germline gives CDR1 SGHTA, CDR2 FQGNSA. Trimming stripped 5 bases from V and 1 base from J, with 11 bases between. The CDR3 spans 14 residues.